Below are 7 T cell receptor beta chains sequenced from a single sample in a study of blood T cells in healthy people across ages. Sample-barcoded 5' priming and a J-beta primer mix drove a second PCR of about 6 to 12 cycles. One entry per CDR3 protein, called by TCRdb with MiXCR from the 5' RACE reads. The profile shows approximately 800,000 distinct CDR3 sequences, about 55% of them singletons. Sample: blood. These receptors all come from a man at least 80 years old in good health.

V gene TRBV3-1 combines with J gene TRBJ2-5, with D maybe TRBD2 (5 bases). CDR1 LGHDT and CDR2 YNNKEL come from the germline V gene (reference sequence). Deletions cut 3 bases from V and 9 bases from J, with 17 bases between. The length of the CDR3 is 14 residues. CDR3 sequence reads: CASSHAGESRPQYF. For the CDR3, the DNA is TGTGCCAGCAGCCACGCGGGCGAGTCTCGACCCCAGTACTTC.

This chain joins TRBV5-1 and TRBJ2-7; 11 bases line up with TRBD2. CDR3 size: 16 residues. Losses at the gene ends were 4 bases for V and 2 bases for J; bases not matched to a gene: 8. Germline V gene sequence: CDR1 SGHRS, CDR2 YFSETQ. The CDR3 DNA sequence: TGCGCCAGCAGCCGGCGGACTAGCGGGCTTACCTACGAGCAGTACTTC. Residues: CASSRRTSGLTYEQYF. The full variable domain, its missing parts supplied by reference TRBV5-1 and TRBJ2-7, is KAGVTQTPRYLIKTRGQQVTLSCSPISGHRSVSWYQQTPGQGLQFLFEYFSETQRNKGNFPGRFSGRQFSNSRSEMNVSTLELGDSALYLCASSRRTSGLTYEQYFGPGTRLTVT.

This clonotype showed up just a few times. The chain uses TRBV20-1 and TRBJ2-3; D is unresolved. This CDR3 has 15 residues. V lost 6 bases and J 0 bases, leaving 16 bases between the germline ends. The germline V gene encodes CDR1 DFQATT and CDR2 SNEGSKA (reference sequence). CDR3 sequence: CSASHPSPSTDTQYF. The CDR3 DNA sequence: TGCAGTGCAAGCCACCCCAGTCCTAGCACAGATACGCAGTATTTT.

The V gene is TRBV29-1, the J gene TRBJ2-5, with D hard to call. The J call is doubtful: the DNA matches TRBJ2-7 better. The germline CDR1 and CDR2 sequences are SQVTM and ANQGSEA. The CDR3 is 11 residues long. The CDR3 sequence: CSVSQRHEQYF. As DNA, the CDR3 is TGCAGCGTTTCTCAGCGACACGAGCAGTACTTC.

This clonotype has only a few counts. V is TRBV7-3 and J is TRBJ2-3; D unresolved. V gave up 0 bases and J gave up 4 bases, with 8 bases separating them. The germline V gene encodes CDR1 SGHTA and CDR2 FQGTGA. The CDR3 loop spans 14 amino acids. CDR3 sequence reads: CASSLTGLADTQYF. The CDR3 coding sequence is TGTGCCAGCAGCTTAACGGGTTTGGCAGATACGCAGTATTTT.

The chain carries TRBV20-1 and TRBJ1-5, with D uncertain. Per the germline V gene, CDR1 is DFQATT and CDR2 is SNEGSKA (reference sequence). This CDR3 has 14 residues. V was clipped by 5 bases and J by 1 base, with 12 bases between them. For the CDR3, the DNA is TGCAGTGCTTTAAACAGAGCAAGCAATCAGCCCCAGCATTTT. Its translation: CSALNRASNQPQHF.

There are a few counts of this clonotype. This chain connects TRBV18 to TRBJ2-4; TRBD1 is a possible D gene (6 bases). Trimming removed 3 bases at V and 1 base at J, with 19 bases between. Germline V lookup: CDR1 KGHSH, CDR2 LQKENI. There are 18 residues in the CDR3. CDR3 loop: CASSPFRDTAEAKNIQYF. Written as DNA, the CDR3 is TGTGCCAGCTCACCTTTCCGGGACACAGCCGAGGCCAAAAACATTCAGTACTTC. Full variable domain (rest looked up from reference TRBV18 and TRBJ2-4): NAGVMQNPRHLVRRRGQEARLRCSPMKGHSHVYWYRQLPEEGLKFMVYLQKENIIDESGMPKERFSAEFPKEGPSILRIQQVVRGDSAAYFCASSPFRDTAEAKNIQYFGAGTRLSVL.